This TCR beta chain was retrieved from a study of shared clonotypes between healthy human individuals. Germline V CDR1 and CDR2: SGHRS, YFSETQ. The CDR3 sequence is 16 residues long. V was pared by 0 bases and J by 4 bases, with 15 bases between. The table came from immunoSEQ multiplex PCR; TCRdb's copy has only in-frame clones and leaves some out. The sample consists of 2,500,000 or so clones, around 93% of them appearing once. V and J are TRBV5-1 and TRBJ2-3; TRBD1 is a possible D gene (5 bases). Sequences were obtained from naive CD4+ T cells from PBMCs. Noted subset: CD45RA+ positively selected. The sequence came from a man between 18 and 29 years old in good health. Some clones in this sample may be carry-over from other donors' samples. The CDR3 DNA follows: TGCGCCAGCAGCTTGGACCCGGACATAGGGGCAGATACGCAGTATTTT. Amino acid sequence: CASSLDPDIGADTQYF.